These 14 T cell receptor beta chains were sequenced from one sample in a study of T cells in women clearing cervical HPV infection. The protocol was immunoSEQ multiplex PCR, while the TCRdb copy is restricted to in-frame clones and leaves out a portion. Recorded for this sample: around 37,000 clones. Sequencing input: blood buffy coat. Every receptor here comes from a woman between 18 and 69 years old with a cervical HPV16 infection that either progressed to CIN3+ or cleared (not recorded which).

For this clone: The read falls 3 residues short of the CDR3 end, and the missing part is taken from the germline J gene. This chain uses TRBV18 with TRBJ2-3; D is perhaps TRBD2 (5 bases). The CDR3 has 15 residues. Germline values: CDR1 KGHSH, CDR2 LQKENI. V lost 4 bases, J lost 2 bases, and 13 bases lay in between. The covered CDR3 bases are TGTGCCAGCTCACTAAACCGGGGTCCCACAGATACG. As protein: CASSLNRGPTDT. The whole CDR3 is CASSLNRGPTDTQYF.

As regards this clone: The sequenced fragment ends 3 residues before the CDR3 boundary, so the rest is inferred from the germline J gene. This chain connects TRBV18 to TRBJ1-2, with D perhaps TRBD1 (5 bases). CDR3 length: 12 amino acids. Germline V gene sequence: CDR1 KGHSH, CDR2 LQKENI. CDR3 sequence reads: CASSPGGNDYTF. The CDR3 DNA, read in part, is TGTGCCAGCTCACCGGGGGGGAATGAC.

For this clone: The read falls 3 residues short of the CDR3 end, and the missing part is taken from the germline J gene. This chain joins TRBV20-1 and TRBJ2-7; no clear D. Per the germline V gene, CDR1 is DFQATT and CDR2 is SNEGSKA (reference sequence). The CDR3 has 15 residues. Trimming pared 3 bases from V and 2 bases from J, leaving 17 bases between. CDR3 loop: CSASNPGRSPYEQYF. The covered CDR3 bases are TGCAGTGCTAGTAATCCAGGTCGAAGCCCCTACGAG.

In regard to this clone: The DNA ends 3 residues before the CDR3 does, and the rest of the CDR3 is filled in from the germline J gene. V is TRBV20-1 and J is TRBJ2-7; TRBD1 aligns across 8 bases. The junction had 14 bases not matched to a gene; V was cut back by 6 bases and J by 4 bases. CDR1 is DFQATT and CDR2 is SNEGSKA in the germline V gene (reference sequence). This CDR3 comprises 15 residues. The covered CDR3 bases are TGCAGTGCCAACCCCACCACCCGGGACAGGTACGAG. It specifies CSANPTTRDRYE. In full, the CDR3 reads CSANPTTRDRYEQYF.

Details on this clone: The sequenced fragment ends 3 residues before the CDR3 boundary, so the rest is inferred from the germline J gene. This sequence joins TRBV19 and TRBJ2-1, with 11 positions matching TRBD1. The germline V gene has CDR1 LNHDA and CDR2 SQIVND (reference sequence). The CDR3 length is 18 residues. The ends lost 5 bases at V and 1 base at J; junction bases unmatched: 10. Here the CDR3 reads CASSRGQGASLSYNEQFF. The DNA read from the CDR3 is TGTGCCAGTAGTCGAGGACAGGGGGCTTCACTATCCTACAATGAG.

For this clone: The CDR3 goes on 3 residues after the read ends, and that part is filled in from the germline J gene. The chain combines TRBV5-1 with TRBJ2-1; weak D call: TRBD2 (5 bases). CDR1 SGHRS and CDR2 YFSETQ come from the germline V gene. The CDR3 loop spans 16 amino acids. V was shortened by 2 bases and J by 2 bases, with 14 bases between the two germline ends. The covered CDR3 bases are TGCGCCAGCAGCTTTAGGGCGGGTAAAGCCTACAATGAG. Its protein product is CASSFRAGKAYNE. The CDR3 in its entirety is CASSFRAGKAYNEQFF.

As for this clone: The read ends 3 residues shy of where the CDR3 ends; the end is completed using the germline J gene. The gene calls are TRBV5-1 and TRBJ2-3; TRBD2 might be the D (7 bases). The CDR3 length is 19 residues. The germline V gene encodes CDR1 SGHRS and CDR2 YFSETQ. V was trimmed by 1 base and J by 1 base, leaving 22 bases between them. The part of the CDR3 DNA that was read is TGCGCCAGCAGCTTGAGGGGGGGACAAGGCAGGACCCGCACAGATACG. Amino acid sequence: CASSLRGGQGRTRTDT. From start to end, the CDR3 is CASSLRGGQGRTRTDTQYF.

Turning to this clone: The CDR3 goes on 3 residues after the read ends, and that part is filled in from the germline J gene. The chain carries TRBV13 and TRBJ1-1; D unclear. CDR3 length: 13 amino acids. CDR1 and CDR2 (germline): PRHDT, FYEKMQ (reference sequence). V lost 1 base and J lost 0, with 3 bases in between. CDR3 protein: CASSLEVNTEAFF. The covered CDR3 bases are TGTGCCAGCAGCTTAGAGGTGAACACTGAA.

Of note for this clone: The read ends 3 residues before the CDR3 terminus; that terminus is restored from the germline J gene. V gene TRBV5-1 combines with J gene TRBJ2-5, with TRBD2 matching 8 bases. The germline CDR1 and CDR2 sequences are SGHRS and YFSETQ. With 4 bases clipped from V and 5 bases from J, the junction kept 13 bases outside the gene matches. CDR3 length: 16 amino acids. This CDR3 reads CASSKGLAAEWETQYF. CDR3 DNA, as far as it was read: TGCGCCAGCAGCAAAGGACTAGCAGCGGAGTGGGAGACC.

Turning to this clone: The read terminates 3 residues ahead of where the CDR3 ends, so the germline J gene completes it. The chain carries TRBV18 and TRBJ1-2; D perhaps matches TRBD1 (5 bases). Looked up from germline, CDR1 is KGHSH and CDR2 is LQKENI. CDR3 size: 17 residues. The CDR3: CASSPTSGGSSSYDYTF. The CDR3 bases that were read are TGTGCCAGCTCACCAACTAGCGGGGGGTCCAGCTCCTACGAC.

Comments on this clone: The read halts 3 residues ahead of the CDR3 end, with the missing end drawn from the germline J gene. The chain has TRBV6-2 or TRBV6-3 and TRBJ1-5; D gene ambiguous. CDR3 length: 12 residues. Trimming took off 8 bases at V and 4 bases at J, with 9 bases between the two ends. Germline lookup yields CDR1 MNHEY and CDR2 SVGEGT. The sequenced CDR3 bases are TGTGCCAGCCATTCGGGGAATCAGCCC. Its protein is CASHSGNQP. The CDR3 in its entirety is CASHSGNQPQHF.

Notes on this clone: The observed sequence ends 3 residues before the CDR3 terminus, with the missing tail filled in from the germline J gene. The V call is TRBV11-2, the J call TRBJ1-4; D remains ambiguous. The CDR3 is made up of 14 amino acids. V lost 1 base and J lost 5, with 8 bases in between. CDR1 and CDR2 (germline): SGHAT, FQNNGV. The CDR3 loop reads CASSLGQSNEKLFF. CDR3 DNA (partial): TGTGCCAGCAGCTTAGGCCAGTCGAATGAAAAA. The whole variable domain, remainder taken from reference TRBV11-2 and TRBJ1-4, is EAGVAQSPRYKIIEKRQSVAFWCNPISGHATLYWYQQILGQGPKLLIQFQNNGVVDDSQLPKDRFSAERLKGVDSTLKIQPAKLEDSAVYLCASSLGQSNEKLFFGSGTQLSVL.

A remark on this clone: The CDR3 end falls 3 residues outside the read, so it is completed with the germline J gene. This chain uses TRBV6-1 with TRBJ1-3; D is uncertain. V was shortened by 4 bases and J by 6 bases, with 4 bases between the two germline ends. Germline CDR1 is MNHNS and CDR2 is SASEGT. There are 11 residues in the CDR3. The CDR3 loop reads CASSALNTIYF. The DNA read from the CDR3 is TGTGCCAGCAGTGCGTTAAACACC.

Incomplete CDR3 DNA: TGTGCCAGTGGAGGGCGCTCCTACAATGAG. Translation: CASGGRSYNE. From start to end, the CDR3 is CASGGRSYNEQFF. V and J are TRBV7-3 and TRBJ2-1, with a tentative D call TRBD2 (6 bases). The read comes to an end 3 residues before the CDR3 does, leaving the germline J gene to fill in the end. CDR3 length equals 13 residues. Germline V lookup: CDR1 SGHTA, CDR2 FQGTGA. V shed 9 bases and J shed 0 bases, with 9 bases lying between them.